The source of this T cell receptor (beta chain) is a study of blood T cell repertoires in COVID-19. Study-wide context: T cells, B-cell-depleted T cells, or PBMCs supplied cDNA or gDNA.

Which cohort a participant joined came from the clinical history participants gave. Authors' processing steps: By means of reference gene primer amplification, nucleated cell counts were estimated. Only in-frame clones appear in the TCRdb table, and some are missing; sequencing was by immunoSEQ multiplex PCR. D and trimming were read from the DNA, whereas the V and J calls and clone size are those reported in that table. The sample lists 250,000 to 300,000 clones, 82% occurring once. V lost 3 bases, J lost 4 bases, and 3 bases stayed unmatched. The CDR3 has 14 residues. Germline CDR1 is LNHDA and CDR2 is SQIVND (reference sequence).

The TCR was taken from a middle-aged man who had been exposed to COVID-19. The sequenced material came from PBMCs or T cells enriched from blood (not recorded which). The rearrangement uses TRBV19 and TRBJ1-2, with TRBD1 matching over 9 bases. This CDR3 is CASSIGTGIYGYTF. The CDR3 DNA reads as TGTGCCAGTAGTATTGGGACAGGGATCTATGGCTACACCTTC. The full variable domain, in which reference TRBV19 and TRBJ1-2 provide the parts outside the CDR3, is DGGITQSPKYLFRKEGQNVTLSCEQNLNHDAMYWYRQDPGQGLRLIYYSQIVNDFQKGDIAEGYSVSREKKESFPLTVTSAQKNPTAFYLCASSIGTGIYGYTFGSGTRLTVV.